This T cell receptor beta chain comes out of a study of T cells after yellow fever vaccination. Production of TCR cDNA was by 5'RACE template switching, which also added a universal primer site and UMIs. TCRdb re-analysed the 5' RACE reads in MiXCR, keeping a single row per CDR3 protein. The sample lists 300,000 to 350,000 distinct CDR3 sequences; 7% to 9% were seen once. This clonotype occurred a few times. Its antigen is not identified. Findings of the study overall: Within FACS-sorted repertoires, abundant clonotypes contaminating from the bulk population could be present. Subsequent booster samples again held most clones from primary vaccination (approximately 95% CD4, 88% CD8). The secondary response showed a weaker magnitude and a faster peak, day 5 versus 15.

The CDR3 covers 16 residues. Germline-derived CDR1 and CDR2 are SGHTA and FQGNSA. V lost 1 base and J lost 0; bases outside the gene matches: 4. This sequence was found in a man aged 18 to 29 who received the YFV17D yellow fever vaccine. Here the sequenced sample was PBMCs, taken 35 to 50 days after the first yellow fever vaccination. J is TRBJ2-3 and V is TRBV7-2, with TRBD1 matching 7 bases. The CDR3: CASSLGTGYSTDTQYF. The CDR3, as DNA: TGTGCCAGCAGCTTAGGGACAGGCTATAGCACAGATACGCAGTATTTT.